This TCR beta chain was observed in a study of blood T cell repertoires in COVID-19. This table comes from immunoSEQ multiplex PCR, and its TCRdb copy is limited to in-frame clones, with some not included. The sample contains over 300,000 clones, approximately 83% of which appear only once. The CDR3 length is 17 residues. CDR1 SGHKS and CDR2 YYEKEE come from the germline V gene (reference sequence). Trimming took off 4 bases at V and 4 bases at J, with 24 bases between the two ends. Ages ranged from about 18 to 89 years, with residence in approximately 23 US areas. This receptor was identified in a man aged 25 to 40 who had recovered from COVID-19. This rearrangement joins TRBV5-5 to TRBJ2-7; weak D call: TRBD1 (5 bases). Sample: PBMCs or T cells enriched from blood (not recorded which). CDR3: CASSPRLGRAELYEQYF. CDR3 bases: TGTGCCAGCAGCCCTCGACTGGGCAGGGCAGAATTATACGAGCAGTACTTC.